This note documents a single T cell receptor beta chain sequence. Its antigen is not known. The sample is drawn from a study of shared clonotypes between healthy human individuals. Study-wide context: Researchers assigned three CD4 naive, three CD4 memory, two CD8 naive and one CD8 memory plate to each donor.

TCRdb's table, derived via immunoSEQ multiplex PCR, lists solely in-frame clones and lacks some. The data contain around 690,000 clones, 90% of them singletons. Findings of the study overall: Generation of non-shared clonotypes was less probable than generation of clonotypes shared by all four donors.

CDR1 and CDR2 (germline): LNHNV, YYDKDF (reference sequence). The V end was cut by 1 base, the J end by 4 bases, with 13 bases between. The CDR3 runs 15 residues. Sample: memory CD8+ T cells from PBMCs. The subset here: CD45RO+ cells pooled with CCR7-negative TemRA cells. The receptor was isolated from a man between 18 and 35 years old in good health. Some clones in this sample may be carry-over from other donors' samples. The chain carries TRBV15 and TRBJ1-2, with a tentative D call TRBD1 (5 bases). DNA for the CDR3: TGTGCCACCAGCAGAGGAGGGGATAGCAGCTATGGCTACACCTTC. Translated: CATSRGGDSSYGYTF. Full variable domain (missing parts from reference TRBV15 and TRBJ1-2): DAMVIQNPRYQVTQFGKPVTLSCSQTLNHNVMYWYQQKSSQAPKLLFHYYDKDFNNEADTPDNFQSRRPNTSFCFLDIRSPGLGDTAMYLCATSRGGDSSYGYTFGSGTRLTVV.